The 32 T cell receptor beta chains below come from one sample, sequenced in a study of T cell repertoires in cytomegalovirus infection. Via MiXCR, TCRdb re-called the reads, giving one row per CDR3 protein. The data show around 450,000 distinct CDR3 sequences, roughly a third seen once. Sequenced material: PBMCs. The receptors shown here come from a human donor in good health (CMV status not recorded). Some clones in this sample may be carry-over from other donors' samples.

The V call is TRBV5-5, the J call TRBJ2-1; the D is unclear. V dropped 1 base and J dropped 0 bases, with 8 bases sitting between them. Germline values: CDR1 SGHKS, CDR2 YYEKEE (reference sequence). This CDR3 is 15 amino acids long. CDR3 DNA sequence: TGTGCCAGCAGCTTGATCCTCAGCTCCTACAATGAGCAGTTCTTC. Translation gives CASSLILSSYNEQFF.

The chain has TRBV2 and TRBJ2-1; no firm D call. CDR3 size: 15 residues. Looked up from germline, CDR1 is SNHLY and CDR2 is FYNNEI. The V and J ends lost 2 bases and 4 bases respectively, with 12 bases between them. CDR3 in amino acids: CASSESFGPYNEQFF. The CDR3 DNA follows: TGTGCCAGCAGTGAAAGTTTTGGACCTTACAATGAGCAGTTCTTC.

This clonotype was recorded at least ten times. This chain's CDR3 is CASSPRGDLVIRAFNEQFF. The DNA of the CDR3 is TGTGCCAGCAGCCCTCGGGGTGATCTCGTTATCAGGGCATTCAATGAGCAGTTCTTC. The V call is TRBV7-8, the J call TRBJ2-1; D tentatively reads TRBD1 or TRBD2 (5 bases each). The germline V and J ends were trimmed by 5 bases and 6 bases, with 29 bases remaining between them. CDR1 is SGHVS and CDR2 is FQNEAQ in the germline V gene. CDR3 length: 19 amino acids.

A remark on this clonotype: Just one base apart from a much larger clone, this may be a read error. The DNA of the CDR3 is TGTGCCAGCAGCTTATTGAGCTTCTCCTCTGGAAACTCCATATATTTT. Amino acids: CASSLLSFSSGNSIYF. This chain links TRBV7-8 with TRBJ1-3; D not resolved. Per germline, CDR1 SGHVS and CDR2 FQNEAQ. The CDR3 sequence is 16 residues long. Complete variable domain (other parts from reference TRBV7-8 and TRBJ1-3): GAGVSQSPRYKVAKRGQDVALRCDPISGHVSLFWYQQALGQGPEFLTYFQNEAQLDKSGLPSDRFFAERPEGSVSTLKIQRTQQEDSAVYLCASSLLSFSSGNSIYFGEGSWLTVV.

This clonotype was seen only a few times. This chain connects TRBV6-1 to TRBJ2-1, with a weak D call TRBD2 (6 bases). The CDR3 contains 15 residues. The V gene lost 10 bases and the J gene lost 6 bases, with 22 bases spanning the gap. Germline V gene data show CDR1 as MNHNS and CDR2 as SASEGT. The CDR3 DNA reads as TGTGCCACATGTAAGATCGGGGGACTCTGCAATGAGCAGTTCTTC. Its protein is CATCKIGGLCNEQFF.

The chain has TRBV6-2 or TRBV6-3 and TRBJ2-7, with D possibly TRBD1 on 5 matching bases. Trimming took off 6 bases at V and 0 bases at J, with 12 bases between the two ends. The CDR3 sequence is 14 residues long. Germline V gene sequence: CDR1 MNHEY, CDR2 SVGEGT. In DNA form, the CDR3 reads TGTGCCAGCAGAGTGCAGGGTAGCTCCTACGAGCAGTACTTC. Protein product: CASRVQGSSYEQYF.

There are a few counts of this clonotype. This chain uses TRBV6-2 or TRBV6-3 with TRBJ1-5, with 10 bases fitting TRBD1. After removal of 3 bases from V and 0 bases from J, the junction contained 8 bases not matched to a gene. The germline V gene has CDR1 MNHEY and CDR2 SVGEGT. CDR3 length: 18 amino acids. The CDR3 DNA follows: TGTGCCAGCAGTTATGATTGGGACAGGGGAGGTAGCAATCAGCCCCAGCATTTT. It codes for CASSYDWDRGGSNQPQHF.

The chain is built from TRBV29-1 and TRBJ2-7; D gene uncertain. The CDR3 runs 11 residues. Trimming shortened V by 6 bases and J by 6 bases, and 12 bases separated the two germline ends. CDR1 is SQVTM, CDR2 ANQGSEA, per germline. The CDR3 region is CSVQAGPEQYF. The CDR3, as DNA: TGCAGCGTCCAGGCCGGACCCGAGCAGTACTTC.

This clonotype was recorded a few times. The chain joins TRBV7-9 to TRBJ2-2; a weak D match, TRBD2 (6 bases). Germline V gene lookup returns CDR1 SEHNR and CDR2 FQNEAQ (reference sequence). CDR3 length equals 14 residues. Between the trimmed V and J ends, which lost 1 base and 6 bases, there was a span of 9 bases. For the CDR3, the DNA is TGTGCCAGCAGCTTAGAGGAGGGCGCCGGGGAGCTGTTTTTT. Amino acids: CASSLEEGAGELFF.

This clonotype came up a few times. This chain joins TRBV7-7 and TRBJ2-1; 8 bases fit TRBD1. Germline loops: CDR1 SSHAT, CDR2 FNYEAQ (reference sequence). V shed 2 bases, J shed 4 bases, and the junction held 4 bases outside the gene matches. This CDR3 is built from 15 residues. The CDR3 sequence: CASSLRQGAYNEQFF. The CDR3, as DNA: TGTGCCAGCAGCTTAAGGCAGGGGGCTTACAATGAGCAGTTCTTC.

This chain connects TRBV6-6 to TRBJ1-6; 8 nucleotides align to TRBD1. Per the germline V gene, CDR1 is MNHNY and CDR2 is SVGAGI (reference sequence). J was trimmed by 7 bases and V by 0 bases; bases with no gene match: 11. The CDR3 totals 18 residues. The CDR3 DNA sequence: TGTGCCAGCAGTTACTCGAGTGGAGCAGGGGGCTTGAATTCACCCCTCCACTTT. It yields the protein CASSYSSGAGGLNSPLHF.

A note on this clonotype: No conserved phenylalanine or tryptophan is present at the end of the CDR3, so a read error is the likely explanation. The chain joins TRBV7-6 to TRBJ2-3; no clear D. V was clipped by 5 bases and J by 2 bases, with 11 bases between them. Germline CDR1 is SGHVS and CDR2 is FNYEAQ. CDR3 size: 14 residues. The DNA of the CDR3 is TGTGCCAGCAGCCTCGTACTGTCCACAGATACGCAGTATTTG. Encoded protein: CASSLVLSTDTQYL.

This clonotype was counted between two and nine times. The chain joins TRBV5-8 to TRBJ1-5, with 10 bases aligning to TRBD1. CDR1 and CDR2 (germline): SGHTS, YDEGEE. Trimming cost V 3 bases and J 5 bases; bases outside gene matches: 5. The CDR3 covers 15 residues. CDR3: CASSSRTGGHQPQHF. CDR3 in DNA: TGTGCCAGCAGCTCTCGGACAGGGGGGCATCAGCCCCAGCATTTT.

J is TRBJ2-1 and V is TRBV12-3 or TRBV12-4; weak D call: TRBD2 (6 bases). V was cut by 7 bases and J by 9 bases, with 13 bases left in between. This CDR3 is 12 amino acids long. The CDR3 sequence: CASIGGLGEQFF. CDR3 nucleotides: TGTGCCAGCATTGGGGGGTTGGGTGAGCAGTTCTTC.

As concerns this clonotype: An end of the junction differs from the germline gene, which may be a read error. This sequence joins TRBV5-3 and TRBJ2-5; 15 bases line up with TRBD2. TRBV5-3 is an ORF, and what it does is uncertain. The CDR3 is made up of 18 amino acids. CDR3 DNA: TGTGCCAGCAGCTTGGCCCGGACTAGCGGGGGGGCCCGGGAGACCCAGTACTTC. Translation gives CASSLARTSGGARETQYF.

This clonotype has just one count. The V and J genes are TRBV4-3 and TRBJ2-2, with D unclear. The CDR3 sequence is 14 residues long. CDR1 and CDR2 from the germline V gene are LGHNA and YSLEER. Trimming took off 4 bases at V and 4 bases at J, with 10 bases between the two ends. The CDR3 DNA reads TGCGCCAGCAGCCTTATATGGAGCACCGGGGAGCTGTTTTTT. It encodes CASSLIWSTGELFF.

This chain connects TRBV7-2 to TRBJ2-5, with D perhaps TRBD2 (6 bases). Germline V CDR1 and CDR2: SGHTA, FQGNSA. CDR3 length equals 14 residues. The V gene lost 5 bases and the J gene lost 0 bases, with 10 bases spanning the gap. The CDR3: CASSPLAYQETQYF. CDR3 DNA: TGTGCCAGCAGCCCTCTAGCGTACCAAGAGACCCAGTACTTC.

DNA of the CDR3: TGTGCCAGCACCGAGCGGGGGCGCGGGGAGCTGTTTTTT. Its translation is CASTERGRGELFF. This chain links TRBV12-3 or TRBV12-4 with TRBJ2-2; 8 bases line up with TRBD2. The V and J ends lost 7 bases and 7 bases, in that order; junction bases with no gene match: 5. The CDR3 has 13 amino acids.

This clonotype appeared a single time. The gene calls are TRBV12-3 or TRBV12-4 and TRBJ2-4; D is perhaps TRBD1 (6 bases). The germline V and J ends were trimmed by 6 bases and 10 bases, with 10 bases remaining between them. The CDR3 totals 11 residues. CDR3 region: CASSQRGIQYF. CDR3 sequence (DNA): TGTGCCAGCAGCCAAAGGGGGATTCAGTACTTC.

V and J are TRBV5-6 and TRBJ2-5; D not resolved. V was cut by 1 base and J by 5 bases, with 15 bases left in between. This CDR3 is 15 amino acids long. Germline CDR1 reads SGHDT; CDR2 reads YYEEEE. Here the CDR3 DNA reads TGTGCCAGCAGCTTGAAGTTCGGCGGTCGTGAGACCCAGTACTTC. Amino acid sequence: CASSLKFGGRETQYF. Looking up the rest from reference TRBV5-6 and TRBJ2-5 gives the full variable domain: DAGVTQSPTHLIKTRGQQVTLRCSPKSGHDTVSWYQQALGQGPQFIFQYYEEEERQRGNFPDRFSGHQFPNYSSELNVNALLLGDSALYLCASSLKFGGRETQYFGPGTRLLVL.

There are a few counts of this clonotype. The chain has TRBV6-5 and TRBJ1-2, with D tentatively TRBD1 (6 bases). This CDR3 comprises 14 residues. V gave up 6 bases and J gave up 4 bases, with 15 bases separating them. Germline lookup yields CDR1 MNHEY and CDR2 SVGAGI. The CDR3 protein is CASRPTGGPYGYTF. The CDR3 bases are TGTGCCAGCAGGCCTACCGGGGGGCCCTATGGCTACACCTTC.

This clonotype showed up just a few times. The chain has TRBV7-2 and TRBJ1-1; D unclear. The CDR3 totals 18 residues. Germline V gene sequence: CDR1 SGHTA, CDR2 FQGNSA. V dropped 2 bases and J dropped 6 bases, with 25 bases sitting between them. The CDR3 is CASSLQASAGAGGAEAFF. For the CDR3, the DNA is TGTGCCAGCAGCTTACAGGCTTCGGCCGGTGCTGGAGGCGCTGAAGCTTTCTTT.

This clonotype was detected many times. This chain links TRBV7-2 with TRBJ1-6, with TRBD1 identical over 9 bases. This CDR3 has 14 residues. Unmatched junction bases numbered 5, after V lost 5 bases and J lost 9 bases. Germline values: CDR1 SGHTA, CDR2 FQGNSA. DNA of the CDR3: TGTGCCAGCAGCGACCGACAGGGGGGTTCACCCCTCCACTTT. Translating gives CASSDRQGGSPLHF.

This clonotype has just a few counts. The chain carries TRBV14 and TRBJ2-7; 8 bases are a match to TRBD1. V shed 2 bases and J 5 bases; nucleotides not matched to a gene: 11. This CDR3 is 16 amino acids long. The germline CDR1 and CDR2 sequences are SGHDN and FVKESK. The CDR3 DNA reads TGTGCCAGCAGCCAAAACCGGGACAGGTTAAGAGACGAGCAGTACTTC. Its protein product is CASSQNRDRLRDEQYF.

This clonotype occurred a few times. DNA for the CDR3: TGTGCCAGCAGAGTTACAGGGGGTCAGCCCCAGCATTTT. It encodes CASRVTGGQPQHF. V and J are TRBV2 and TRBJ1-5; TRBD1 aligns across 8 bases. In germline, CDR1 is SNHLY, CDR2 FYNNEI. This CDR3 comprises 13 residues. V was pared by 6 bases and J by 6 bases, with 4 bases of the junction left unmatched.

This clonotype was picked up a small number of times. The chain uses TRBV4-3 and TRBJ1-5, with D perhaps matching TRBD1 (5 bases). The CDR3 is made up of 18 amino acids. Germline-derived CDR1 and CDR2 are LGHNA and YSLEER. V lost 1 base, J lost 5 bases, and 21 bases lay in between. CDR3 in amino acids: CASSQGLGKQGDYQPQHF. DNA of the CDR3: TGCGCCAGCAGCCAAGGCCTTGGGAAGCAGGGTGATTATCAGCCCCAGCATTTT.

This clonotype turned up a few times. V is TRBV5-6 and J is TRBJ2-1; 8 nucleotides match TRBD1. The J segment lost 4 bases and the V segment lost 3 bases, leaving 9 bases of the junction unmatched. This CDR3 spans 16 amino acids. The germline gives CDR1 SGHDT, CDR2 YYEEEE. The CDR3 loop reads CASSSDPDRAYNEQFF. CDR3 nucleotides: TGTGCCAGCAGCTCGGACCCGGACAGGGCTTACAATGAGCAGTTCTTC. Combining the CDR3 with reference TRBV5-6 and TRBJ2-1 gives the whole variable domain DAGVTQSPTHLIKTRGQQVTLRCSPKSGHDTVSWYQQALGQGPQFIFQYYEEEERQRGNFPDRFSGHQFPNYSSELNVNALLLGDSALYLCASSSDPDRAYNEQFFGPGTRLTVL.

The J gene is TRBJ2-7, the V gene TRBV5-6, with a tentative D call TRBD2 (6 bases). The CDR3 covers 15 residues. Trimming removed 4 bases at V and 3 bases at J, with 17 bases between. Germline CDR1 SGHDT, CDR2 YYEEEE. The CDR3 reads CASSGTGRGDYEQYF. The DNA for the CDR3 is TGTGCCAGCAGCGGGACCGGACGCGGGGACTACGAGCAGTACTTC.

This chain links TRBV11-1 with TRBJ1-4; D call uncertain. V was cut by 6 bases and J by 5 bases, with 13 bases left in between. There are 14 residues in the CDR3. Germline CDR1 reads SGHAT; CDR2 reads FQDESV (reference sequence). CDR3: CASSPGSQNEKLFF. The DNA for the CDR3 is TGTGCCAGCAGTCCCGGCAGCCAGAATGAAAAACTGTTTTTT.

Comments on this clonotype: This may be a read error: a much more frequent sequence differs by one nucleotide. V is TRBV7-2 and J is TRBJ2-5; 10 bases are shared with TRBD2. After removal of 5 bases from V and 1 base from J, the junction contained 7 bases not matched to a gene. Germline CDR1 SGHTA, CDR2 FQGNSA. The CDR3 runs to 16 residues. CDR3 bases: TGTGCCAGCAGCGGATCTAGCGGGGGTCTCCAAGAGACCCAGTACTTC. Translating it yields CASSGSSGGLQETQYF.

The chain links TRBV12-3 or TRBV12-4 to TRBJ2-5; 10 bases align to TRBD2. The CDR3 length is 13 residues. The ends lost 8 bases at V and 5 bases at J; junction bases unmatched: 5. DNA for the CDR3: TGTGCCAGCGGACCGACTAGCGGGGAGACCCAGTACTTC. It translates to CASGPTSGETQYF.

The sample holds a few counts of this clonotype. The rearrangement uses TRBV7-6 and TRBJ1-3; no definite D call. Per the germline V gene, CDR1 is SGHVS and CDR2 is FNYEAQ. CDR3 size: 13 residues. Deletions cut 2 bases from V and 3 bases from J, with 5 bases between. The CDR3 region has the DNA TGTGCCAGCAGCTTAAGTCGTGGAAACACCATATATTTT. This sequence encodes CASSLSRGNTIYF.